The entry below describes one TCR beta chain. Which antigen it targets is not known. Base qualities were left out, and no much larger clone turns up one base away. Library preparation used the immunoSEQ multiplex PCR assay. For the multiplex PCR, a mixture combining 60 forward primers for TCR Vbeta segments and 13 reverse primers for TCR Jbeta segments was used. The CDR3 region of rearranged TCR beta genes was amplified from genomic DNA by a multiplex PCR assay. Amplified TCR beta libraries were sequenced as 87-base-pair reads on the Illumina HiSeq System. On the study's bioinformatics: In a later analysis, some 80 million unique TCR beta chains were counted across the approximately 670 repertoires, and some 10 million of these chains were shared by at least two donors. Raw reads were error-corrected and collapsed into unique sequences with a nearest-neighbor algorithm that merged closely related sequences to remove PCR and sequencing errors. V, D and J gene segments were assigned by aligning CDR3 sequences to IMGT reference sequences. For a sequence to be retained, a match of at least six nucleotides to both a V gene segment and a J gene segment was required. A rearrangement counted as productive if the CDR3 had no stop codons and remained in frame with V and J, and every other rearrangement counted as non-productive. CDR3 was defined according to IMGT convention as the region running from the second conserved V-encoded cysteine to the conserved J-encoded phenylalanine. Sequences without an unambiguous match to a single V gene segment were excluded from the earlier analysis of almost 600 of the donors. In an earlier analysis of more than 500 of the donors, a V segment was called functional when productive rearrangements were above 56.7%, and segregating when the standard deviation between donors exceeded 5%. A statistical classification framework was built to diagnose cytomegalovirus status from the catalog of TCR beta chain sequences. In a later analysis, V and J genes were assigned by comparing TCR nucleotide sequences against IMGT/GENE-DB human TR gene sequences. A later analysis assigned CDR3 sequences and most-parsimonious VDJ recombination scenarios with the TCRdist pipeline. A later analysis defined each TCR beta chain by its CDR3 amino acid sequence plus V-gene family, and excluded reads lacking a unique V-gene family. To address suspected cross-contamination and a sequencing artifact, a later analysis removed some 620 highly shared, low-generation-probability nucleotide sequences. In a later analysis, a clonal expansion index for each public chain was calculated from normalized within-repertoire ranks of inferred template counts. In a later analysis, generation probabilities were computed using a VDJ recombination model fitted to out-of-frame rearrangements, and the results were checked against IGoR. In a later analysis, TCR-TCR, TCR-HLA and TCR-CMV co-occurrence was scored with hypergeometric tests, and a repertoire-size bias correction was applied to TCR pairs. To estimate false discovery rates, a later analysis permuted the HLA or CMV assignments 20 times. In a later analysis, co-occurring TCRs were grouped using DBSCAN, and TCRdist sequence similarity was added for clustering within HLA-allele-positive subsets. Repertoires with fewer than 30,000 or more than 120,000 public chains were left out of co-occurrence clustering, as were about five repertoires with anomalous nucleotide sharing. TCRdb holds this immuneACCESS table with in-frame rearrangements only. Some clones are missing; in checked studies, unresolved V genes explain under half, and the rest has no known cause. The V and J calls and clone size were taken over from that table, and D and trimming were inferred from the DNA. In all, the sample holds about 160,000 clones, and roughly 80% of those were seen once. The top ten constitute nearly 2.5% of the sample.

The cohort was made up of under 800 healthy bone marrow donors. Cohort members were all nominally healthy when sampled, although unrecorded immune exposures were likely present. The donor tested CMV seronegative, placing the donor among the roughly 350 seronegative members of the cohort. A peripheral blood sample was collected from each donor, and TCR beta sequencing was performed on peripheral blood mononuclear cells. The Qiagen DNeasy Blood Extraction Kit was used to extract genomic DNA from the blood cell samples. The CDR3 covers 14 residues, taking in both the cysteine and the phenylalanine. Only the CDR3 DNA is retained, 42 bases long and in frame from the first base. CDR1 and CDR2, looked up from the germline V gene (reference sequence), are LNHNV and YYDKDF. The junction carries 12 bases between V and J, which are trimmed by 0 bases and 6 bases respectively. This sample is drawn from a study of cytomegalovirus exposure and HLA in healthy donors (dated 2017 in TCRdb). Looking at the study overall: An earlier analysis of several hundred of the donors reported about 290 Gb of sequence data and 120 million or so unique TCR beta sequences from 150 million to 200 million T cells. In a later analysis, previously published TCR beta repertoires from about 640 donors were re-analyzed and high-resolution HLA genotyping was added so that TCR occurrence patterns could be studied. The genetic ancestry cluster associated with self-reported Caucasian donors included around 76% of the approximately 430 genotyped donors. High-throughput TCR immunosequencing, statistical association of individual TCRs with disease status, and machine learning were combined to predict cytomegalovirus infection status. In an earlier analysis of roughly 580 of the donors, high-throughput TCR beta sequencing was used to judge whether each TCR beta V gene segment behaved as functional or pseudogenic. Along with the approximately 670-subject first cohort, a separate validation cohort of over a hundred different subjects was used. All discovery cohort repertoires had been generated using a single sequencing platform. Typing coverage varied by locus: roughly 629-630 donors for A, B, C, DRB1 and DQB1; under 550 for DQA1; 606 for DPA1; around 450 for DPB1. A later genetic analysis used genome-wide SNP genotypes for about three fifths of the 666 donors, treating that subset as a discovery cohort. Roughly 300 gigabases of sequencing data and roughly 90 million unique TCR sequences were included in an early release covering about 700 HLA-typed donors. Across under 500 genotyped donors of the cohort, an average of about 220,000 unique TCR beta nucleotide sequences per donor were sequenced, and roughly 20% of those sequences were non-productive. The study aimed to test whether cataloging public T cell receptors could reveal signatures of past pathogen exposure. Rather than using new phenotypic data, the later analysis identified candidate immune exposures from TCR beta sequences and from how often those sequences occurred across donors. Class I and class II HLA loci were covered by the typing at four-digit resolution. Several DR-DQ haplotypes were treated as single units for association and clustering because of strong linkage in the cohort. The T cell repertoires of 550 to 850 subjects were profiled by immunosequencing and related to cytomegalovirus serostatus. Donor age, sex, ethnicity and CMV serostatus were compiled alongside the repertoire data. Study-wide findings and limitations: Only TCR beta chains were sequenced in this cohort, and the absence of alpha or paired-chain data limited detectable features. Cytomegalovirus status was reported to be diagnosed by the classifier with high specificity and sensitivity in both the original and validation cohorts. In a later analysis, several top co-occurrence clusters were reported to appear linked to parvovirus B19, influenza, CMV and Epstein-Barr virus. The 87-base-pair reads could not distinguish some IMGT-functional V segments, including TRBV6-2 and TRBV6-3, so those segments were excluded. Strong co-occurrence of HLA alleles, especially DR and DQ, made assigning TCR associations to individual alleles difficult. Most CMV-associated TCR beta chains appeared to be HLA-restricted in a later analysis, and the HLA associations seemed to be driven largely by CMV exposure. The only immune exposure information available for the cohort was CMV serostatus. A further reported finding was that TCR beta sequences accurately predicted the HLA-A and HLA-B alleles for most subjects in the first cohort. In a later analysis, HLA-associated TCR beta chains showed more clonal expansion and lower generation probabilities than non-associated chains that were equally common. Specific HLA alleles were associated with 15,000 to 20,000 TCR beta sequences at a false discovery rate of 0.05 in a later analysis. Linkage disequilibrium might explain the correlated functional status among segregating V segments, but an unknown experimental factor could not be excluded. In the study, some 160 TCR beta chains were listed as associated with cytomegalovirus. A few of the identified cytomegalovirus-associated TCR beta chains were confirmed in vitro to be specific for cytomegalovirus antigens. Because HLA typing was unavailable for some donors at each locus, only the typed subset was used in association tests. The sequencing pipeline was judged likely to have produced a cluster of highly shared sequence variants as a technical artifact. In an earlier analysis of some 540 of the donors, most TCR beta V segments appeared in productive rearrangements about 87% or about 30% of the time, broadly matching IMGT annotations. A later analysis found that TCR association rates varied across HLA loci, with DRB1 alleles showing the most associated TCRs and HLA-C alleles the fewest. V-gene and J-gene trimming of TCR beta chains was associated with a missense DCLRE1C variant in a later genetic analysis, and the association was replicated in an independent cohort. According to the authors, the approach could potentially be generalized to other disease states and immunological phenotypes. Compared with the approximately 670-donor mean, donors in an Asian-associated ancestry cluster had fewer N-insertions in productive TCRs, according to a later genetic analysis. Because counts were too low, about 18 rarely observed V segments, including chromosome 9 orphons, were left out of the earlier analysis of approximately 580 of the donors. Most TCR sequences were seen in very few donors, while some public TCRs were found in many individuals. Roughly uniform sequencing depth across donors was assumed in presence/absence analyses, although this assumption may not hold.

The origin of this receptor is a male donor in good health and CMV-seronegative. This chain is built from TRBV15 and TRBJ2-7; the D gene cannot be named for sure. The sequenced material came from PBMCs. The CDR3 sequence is CATSRDLISGEQYF. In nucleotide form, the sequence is TGTGCCACCAGCAGAGATCTTATTTCCGGCGAGCAGTACTTC.